This passage covers 14 T cell receptor beta chains from one sample sequenced in a study of blood T cell repertoires in COVID-19. Sequencing was performed with immunoSEQ multiplex PCR; in TCRdb, only in-frame clones are kept and a portion is missing. Of a few hundred thousand clones listed, 90% were seen once; the top ten hold about 4.5%. Input material: PBMCs or T cells enriched from blood (not recorded which). These receptors were collected from a woman younger than 30 with acute COVID-19.

This clone is a singleton in its sample. The V gene is TRBV30, the J gene TRBJ1-1; 11 bases are shared with TRBD1. The CDR3 is made up of 14 amino acids. CDR1 is GTSNPN, CDR2 SVGIG, per germline (reference sequence). V lost 4 bases and J lost 5; bases outside the gene matches: 6. As DNA, the CDR3 is TGTGCCTGGAATCGGGACAGGGGGGGGACTGAAGCTTTCTTT. This codes for CAWNRDRGGTEAFF.

The CDR3: CASRWTDYTEAFF. CDR3 coding DNA: TGTGCCAGCCGATGGACAGATTACACTGAAGCTTTCTTT. The chain employs TRBV6-5 and TRBJ1-1, with a weak D call TRBD1 (6 bases). Per germline, CDR1 MNHEY and CDR2 SVGAGI. The CDR3 totals 13 residues. V was trimmed by 8 bases and J by 3 bases, leaving 13 bases between them.

The rearrangement joins TRBV15 to TRBJ1-2; possibly TRBD1 for D (5 bases). The CDR3 runs to 14 residues. Trimming removed 0 bases at V and 5 bases at J, with 10 bases between. Germline V lookup: CDR1 LNHNV, CDR2 YYDKDF (reference sequence). CDR3: CATSRDRGAYGYTF. The CDR3 nucleotides read TGTGCCACCAGCAGAGATAGGGGTGCGTATGGCTACACCTTC. The full variable domain, rest sourced from reference TRBV15 and TRBJ1-2, is DAMVIQNPRYQVTQFGKPVTLSCSQTLNHNVMYWYQQKSSQAPKLLFHYYDKDFNNEADTPDNFQSRRPNTSFCFLDIRSPGLGDTAMYLCATSRDRGAYGYTFGSGTRLTVV.

The genes are TRBV19 and TRBJ1-5, with TRBD1 matching 10 bases. V was clipped by 5 bases and J by 8 bases; unmatched bases: 15. The germline V gene has CDR1 LNHDA and CDR2 SQIVND (reference sequence). The CDR3 length is 17 residues. The CDR3 protein is CASSPGTGASSAEPQHF. CDR3 sequence (DNA): TGTGCCAGTAGTCCAGGGACAGGGGCCTCAAGCGCGGAGCCCCAGCATTTT.

The V and J genes are TRBV4-1 and TRBJ2-1; 14 bases map to TRBD2. J lost 8 bases, V lost 3 bases, and 6 bases had no gene match. CDR1 is MGHRA and CDR2 is YSYEKL in the germline V gene. This CDR3 region has 16 residues. The CDR3 sequence is CASSHPPGLAGDEQFF. The CDR3 DNA is TGCGCCAGCAGCCATCCCCCGGGACTAGCGGGAGATGAGCAGTTCTTC.

The chain recombines TRBV18 with TRBJ2-5; 8 bases fit TRBD2. CDR1 KGHSH and CDR2 LQKENI come from the germline V gene. The CDR3 extends over 17 amino acids. The ends lost 3 bases at V and 4 bases at J; junction bases unmatched: 13. The CDR3 is CASSPPRTSPVSETQYF. The CDR3 nucleotides are TGTGCCAGCTCACCCCCCCGGACTAGCCCCGTCTCAGAGACCCAGTACTTC.

The CDR3 protein is CAGGVLGTTNEKLFF. In nucleotides, the CDR3 is TGTGCCGGAGGAGTACTTGGGACAACTAATGAAAAACTGTTTTTT. The V call is TRBV6-5, the J call TRBJ1-4; D is uncertain. The V end was cut by 11 bases, the J end by 0 bases, with 16 bases between. The CDR3 runs 15 residues. Germline V gene data show CDR1 as MNHEY and CDR2 as SVGAGI.

The chain recombines TRBV28 with TRBJ1-5; TRBD1 matches at 10 bases. V trimming: 0 bases; J trimming: 2 bases; junction bases outside the gene matches: 7. Germline lookup yields CDR1 MDHEN and CDR2 SYDVKM. The CDR3 contains 18 residues. CDR3 region: CASSLWMGQGLGNQPQHF. The DNA of the CDR3 is TGTGCCAGCAGTTTATGGATGGGACAGGGGTTAGGCAATCAGCCCCAGCATTTT.

The rearrangement joins TRBV30 to TRBJ2-2, with 10 bases that match TRBD2. The germline V gene has CDR1 GTSNPN and CDR2 SVGIG (reference sequence). V lost 3 bases and J lost 5; bases outside the gene matches: 6. The CDR3 consists of 15 residues. CDR3 nucleotide sequence: TGTGCCTGGAGGGCAGCGGGAGGGCCGACCGGGGAGCTGTTTTTT. Translating gives CAWRAAGGPTGELFF.

The V call is TRBV13, the J call TRBJ2-1; D call uncertain. The V end was cut by 3 bases, the J end by 9 bases, with 12 bases between. Germline loops: CDR1 PRHDT, CDR2 FYEKMQ (reference sequence). The CDR3 is 13 residues long. The CDR3 nucleotides are TGTGCCAGCAGCTTGGGCCTGTCACGTGAGCAGTTCTTC. This codes for CASSLGLSREQFF.

V gene TRBV29-1 combines with J gene TRBJ1-5; tentatively, D is TRBD1 (5 bases). V lost 6 bases and J 4 bases, leaving 19 bases between the germline ends. The CDR3 runs to 15 residues. Germline CDR1 SQVTM, CDR2 ANQGSEA. CDR3 sequence: CSVTYQGQLNQPQHF. CDR3 nucleotides: TGCAGCGTCACATACCAGGGCCAACTTAATCAGCCCCAGCATTTT.

The rearrangement joins TRBV5-1 to TRBJ1-1; D might be TRBD1 (6 bases). The CDR3 extends over 16 amino acids. V shed 0 bases and J shed 5 bases, with 17 bases lying between them. CDR1 is SGHRS, CDR2 YFSETQ, per germline. The CDR3 coding sequence is TGCGCCAGCAGCTTGGATAGCCGGGGGGCCAGGACTGAAGCTTTCTTT. Translation: CASSLDSRGARTEAFF.

The chain employs TRBV9 and TRBJ1-1; tentatively, D is TRBD1 (5 bases). The V end was cut by 4 bases, the J end by 2 bases, with 12 bases between. Germline V gives CDR1 SGDLS, CDR2 YYNGEE. This CDR3 is built from 14 residues. The CDR3 here is CASSSLGGNTEAFF. In DNA form, the CDR3 reads TGTGCCAGCAGCTCCCTCGGGGGAAACACTGAAGCTTTCTTT.

The chain's CDR3 is CASTDLYGYTF. CDR3 bases: TGTGCCAGCACCGACTTATATGGCTACACCTTC. This chain joins TRBV6-5 and TRBJ1-2; D is unresolved. Per the germline V gene, CDR1 is MNHEY and CDR2 is SVGAGI. V was pared by 7 bases and J by 5 bases, with 8 bases between. The length of the CDR3 is 11 residues.